This is a list of T cell receptor beta chains from one sample in a study of immune evolution from preneoplasia to lung adenocarcinoma. Measured with immunoSEQ multiplex PCR; TCRdb has only the in-frame clones, and not every one. The table lists more than 9,000 clones, around 82% of them singletons. Input material: FFPE minimally invasive lung adenocarcinoma tissue. The receptors were gathered from a person aged 70 to 85 with lung adenocarcinoma. Both conserved end residues are part of each CDR3. The order of the fields is D gene, clone size, J gene, V gene, CDR3 protein, CDR3 DNA. The D gene is left open where the match is weak. Size is omitted from some rows. Given values are once, few, many or a class for expanded clones.

.,.,TRBJ2-7,TRBV2,CASSEAPLIYEQYF,TGTGCCAGCAGTGAAGCCCCGCTGATTTACGAGCAGTACTTC
TRBD1,.,TRBJ1-2,TRBV5-4,CASSSTGTGDGYTF,TGTGCCAGCAGCTCTACCGGGACAGGGGATGGCTACACCTTC
.,once,TRBJ1-3,TRBV30,CAWSPGLLEGNTIYF,TGTGCCTGGAGTCCGGGCCTATTAGAAGGAAACACCATATATTTT
.,.,TRBJ2-7,TRBV30,CAWSVTTVNEQYF,TGTGCCTGGAGTGTAACGACCGTCAACGAGCAGTACTTC
.,.,TRBJ2-3,TRBV7-3,CASSVTSSTDTQYF,TGTGCCAGCAGCGTAACAAGTAGCACAGATACGCAGTATTTT
.,.,TRBJ1-6,TRBV18,CASSPRAENSPLHF,TGTGCCAGCTCACCAAGGGCGGAAAATTCACCCCTCCACTTT
.,once,TRBJ2-1,TRBV18,CASSPDNEQFF,TGTGCCAGCTCACCCGACAATGAGCAGTTCTTC
.,once,TRBJ2-5,TRBV19,CASSWAAQETQYF,TGTGCCAGTAGTTGGGCAGCTCAAGAGACCCAGTACTTC
.,.,TRBJ1-4,TRBV30,CAWSVQAAGGKLFF,TGTGCCTGGAGTGTACAGGCCGCCGGGGGAAAACTGTTTTTT
TRBD1,few,TRBJ1-1,TRBV7-9,CASSSGQGARLDTEAFF,TGTGCCAGCAGCTCGGGACAGGGGGCGAGATTGGACACTGAAGCTTTCTTT
TRBD1,.,TRBJ1-2,TRBV30,CACKLQGRYGYTF,TGTGCCTGCAAGCTACAGGGGCGCTATGGCTACACCTTC
TRBD1,.,TRBJ1-1,TRBV4-1,CASSQVAGGNTEAFF,TGCGCCAGCAGCCAAGTGGCAGGGGGGAACACTGAAGCTTTCTTT
TRBD1,.,TRBJ1-6,TRBV28,CASSRDRGAYSPLHF,TGTGCCAGCAGTCGCGACAGGGGAGCGTATTCACCCCTCCACTTT
.,.,TRBJ1-5,TRBV30,CAWSRDINQPQHF,TGTGCCTGGTCAAGGGACATTAATCAGCCCCAGCATTTT
.,.,TRBJ1-5,TRBV10-1,CASSGRDIDQPQHF,TGCGCCAGCAGCGGCCGGGACATAGATCAGCCCCAGCATTTT
.,.,TRBJ1-5,TRBV19,CASSIGVRDSGQPQHF,TGTGCCAGTAGTATTGGGGTCAGGGACTCGGGTCAGCCCCAGCATTTT
TRBD1,.,TRBJ1-5,TRBV7-8,CASSLLTGENQPQHF,TGTGCCAGCAGCTTACTGACAGGGGAAAATCAGCCCCAGCATTTT
.,.,TRBJ2-5,TRBV11-3,CASSRTGTQETQYF,TGTGCCAGCAGCCGAACAGGGACCCAAGAGACCCAGTACTTC
.,.,TRBJ2-3,TRBV4-2,CASSPSDRVTDTQYF,TGTGCCAGCAGCCCCTCCGATCGAGTGACAGATACGCAGTATTTT
.,.,TRBJ1-4,TRBV5-1,CASTPGRENEKLFF,TGCGCCAGCACCCCGGGGCGGGAGAATGAAAAACTGTTTTTT
.,.,TRBJ2-7,TRBV20-1,CSASRGYEQYF,TGCAGTGCATCCCGGGGTTACGAGCAGTACTTC
.,.,TRBJ1-4,TRBV5-1,CASSLGYRGSEKLFF,TGCGCCAGCAGCTTGGGGTACCGAGGGAGTGAAAAACTGTTTTTT
.,.,TRBJ2-5,TRBV5-4,CASSLGMSETQYF,TGTGCCAGCAGCTTGGGAATGTCAGAGACCCAGTACTTC
.,.,TRBJ1-4,TRBV2,CASSEQGMGEKLFF,TGTGCCAGCAGTGAACAGGGGATGGGTGAAAAACTGTTTTTT
TRBD2,.,TRBJ2-2,TRBV6-1,CASREGGSLTGELFF,TGTGCCAGCAGGGAGGGCGGGAGTCTCACCGGGGAGCTGTTTTTT
.,.,TRBJ2-1,TRBV27,CASSLYGNNEQFF,TGTGCCAGCAGTTTGTATGGGAACAATGAGCAGTTCTTC
.,.,TRBJ2-7,TRBV11-3,CASRPYEQYF,TGTGCCAGCAGACCCTACGAGCAGTACTTC
TRBD1,.,TRBJ2-2,TRBV19,CASSIAVGTGATGELFF,TGTGCCAGTAGTATAGCTGTAGGGACAGGCGCCACCGGGGAGCTGTTTTTT
.,once,TRBJ1-1,TRBV27,CASRPTAGPTEAFF,TGTGCCAGCAGACCCACAGCAGGACCCACTGAAGCTTTCTTT
TRBD1,once,TRBJ1-2,TRBV30,CAWGYRTGRGYTF,TGTGCCTGGGGCTACCGGACAGGGAGAGGCTACACCTTC
TRBD2,.,TRBJ2-7,TRBV30,CAYVAGGYEQYF,TGTGCCTACGTAGCGGGGGGCTACGAGCAGTACTTC
TRBD1,.,TRBJ1-1,TRBV2,CASSGDRGGRTEAFF,TGTGCCAGCAGTGGGGACAGGGGAGGACGCACTGAAGCTTTCTTT
TRBD1,.,TRBJ1-1,TRBV6-5,CASSPGQVSEAFF,TGTGCCAGCAGTCCGGGACAGGTCTCTGAAGCTTTCTTT
TRBD2,.,TRBJ2-7,TRBV19,CASRPSGDLYEQYF,TGTGCCAGTAGGCCTAGCGGGGACCTATACGAGCAGTACTTC
TRBD1,.,TRBJ2-7,TRBV18,CASSPPTDREQYF,TGTGCCAGCTCACCACCGACGGACAGGGAGCAGTACTTC
.,.,TRBJ2-5,TRBV5-1,CATKRQGGETQYF,TGCGCCACCAAAAGACAGGGAGGGGAGACCCAGTACTTC
.,.,TRBJ1-5,TRBV6-1,CASSESQGRYQPQHF,TGTGCCAGCAGTGAAAGCCAGGGGAGATATCAGCCCCAGCATTTT
.,once,TRBJ1-1,TRBV12-5,CASGQGYPEAFF,TGTGCTAGTGGGCAAGGGTACCCTGAAGCTTTCTTT
.,.,TRBJ1-1,TRBV28,CASSPRKGANTEAFF,TGTGCCAGCAGTCCCCGGAAGGGAGCGAACACTGAAGCTTTCTTT
.,once,TRBJ1-1,TRBV27,CASSLGALGYTEAFF,TGTGCCAGCAGTTTAGGGGCCTTGGGTTACACTGAAGCTTTCTTT
.,once,TRBJ2-2,TRBV7-3,CASSLSQGNTGELFF,TGTGCCAGCAGCTTATCACAGGGGAACACCGGGGAGCTGTTTTTT
.,.,TRBJ2-3,TRBV7-9,CASDLAERTDTQYF,TGTGCCAGCGACTTAGCGGAACGCACAGATACGCAGTATTTT
TRBD2,once,TRBJ2-7,TRBV19,CASSTSNTGTSGTYEQYF,TGTGCCAGTAGTACCTCAAATACCGGGACTAGCGGGACCTACGAGCAGTACTTC
.,.,TRBJ2-7,TRBV28,CASSFYGGARYEQYF,TGTGCCAGCAGTTTTTATGGGGGCGCAAGGTACGAGCAGTACTTC
.,.,TRBJ1-2,TRBV7-2,CASSPFSGDVTF,TGTGCCAGCAGCCCATTTTCTGGGGACGTCACCTTC
TRBD2,.,TRBJ2-1,TRBV11-3,CASSPVGRGLAGSYEQFF,TGTGCCAGCAGCCCCGTAGGCAGGGGACTAGCGGGATCATATGAGCAGTTCTTC
TRBD1,.,TRBJ2-7,TRBV6-1,CASSADRVSYEQYF,TGTGCCAGCAGTGCCGACAGGGTCTCCTACGAGCAGTACTTC
.,.,TRBJ1-3,TRBV28,CASSFPRSGMGRGNTIYF,TGTGCCAGCAGTTTCCCTCGCTCCGGGATGGGGAGGGGAAACACCATATATTTT
.,.,TRBJ1-2,TRBV18,CASSPQGTGYTF,TGTGCCAGCTCACCCCAGGGAACGGGCTACACCTTC
TRBD2,once,TRBJ2-7,TRBV27,CASRVALAGRNEQYF,TGTGCCAGCAGAGTGGCGCTAGCGGGAAGAAACGAGCAGTACTTC
.,few,TRBJ2-7,TRBV28,CASSVQNRGSWLNEQYF,TGTGCCAGCAGCGTTCAAAACCGGGGCTCGTGGCTCAACGAGCAGTACTTC
.,.,TRBJ2-7,TRBV6-5,CASSYGITYEQYF,TGTGCCAGCAGTTACGGGATTACCTACGAGCAGTACTTC
.,.,TRBJ1-5,TRBV4-2,CASSQVDSYSNQPQHF,TGTGCCAGCAGCCAGGTCGACAGTTATAGCAATCAGCCCCAGCATTTT
.,few,TRBJ1-2,TRBV28,CASSLGGFGYTF,TGTGCCAGCAGTTTGGGCGGTTTTGGCTACACCTTC
TRBD1,few,TRBJ1-2,TRBV15,CATSRGGTDANYGYTF,TGTGCCACCAGCAGAGGGGGGACAGATGCTAACTATGGCTACACCTTC
.,few,TRBJ1-1,TRBV11-2,CASSSRAAEAFF,TGTGCCAGCAGCTCCCGGGCCGCTGAAGCTTTCTTT
.,.,TRBJ1-2,TRBV5-8,CASRAGLF,TGTGCCAGCAGAGCGGGACTCTTC
TRBD1,once,TRBJ1-2,TRBV27,CASSSTGTGYGYTF,TGTGCCAGCAGTTCCACAGGGACAGGGTATGGCTACACCTTC
.,medium-sized,TRBJ1-4,TRBV28,CASSLVWDSRGEKLFF,TGTGCCAGCAGTTTAGTCTGGGACTCCCGAGGTGAAAAACTGTTTTTT
TRBD2,.,TRBJ2-1,TRBV29-1,CSVELSAGGGNEQFF,TGCAGCGTTGAGTTGTCGGCGGGAGGTGGTAATGAGCAGTTCTTC